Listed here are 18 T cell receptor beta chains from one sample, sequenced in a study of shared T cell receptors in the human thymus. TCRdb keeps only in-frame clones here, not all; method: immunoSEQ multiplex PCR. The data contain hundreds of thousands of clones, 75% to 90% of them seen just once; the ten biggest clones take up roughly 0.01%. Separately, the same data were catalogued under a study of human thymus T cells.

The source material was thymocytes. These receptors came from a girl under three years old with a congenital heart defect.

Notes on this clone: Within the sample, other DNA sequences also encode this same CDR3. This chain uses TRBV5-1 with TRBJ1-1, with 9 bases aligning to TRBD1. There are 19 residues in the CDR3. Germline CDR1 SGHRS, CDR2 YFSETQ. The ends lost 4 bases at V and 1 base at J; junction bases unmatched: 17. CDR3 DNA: TGCGCCAGCAGCGAACCCCCGGGACAGGGAAGGGAAGGGAACACTGAAGCTTTCTTT. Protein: CASSEPPGQGREGNTEAFF.

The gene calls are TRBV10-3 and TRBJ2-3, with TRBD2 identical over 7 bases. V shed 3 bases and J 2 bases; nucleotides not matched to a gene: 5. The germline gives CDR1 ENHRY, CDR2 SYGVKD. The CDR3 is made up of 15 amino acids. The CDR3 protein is CAISEYSGPTDTQYF. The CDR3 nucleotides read TGTGCCATCAGTGAATATAGCGGGCCCACAGATACGCAGTATTTT.

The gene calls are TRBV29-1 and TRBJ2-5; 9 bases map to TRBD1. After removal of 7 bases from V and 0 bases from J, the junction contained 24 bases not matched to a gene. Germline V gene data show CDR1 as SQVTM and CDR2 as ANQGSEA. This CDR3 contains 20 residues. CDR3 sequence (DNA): TGCAGCGCCCGCCCCCCGGGGGGACAGGGTCCGAGGTTTTACCAAGAGACCCAGTACTTC. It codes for CSARPPGGQGPRFYQETQYF.

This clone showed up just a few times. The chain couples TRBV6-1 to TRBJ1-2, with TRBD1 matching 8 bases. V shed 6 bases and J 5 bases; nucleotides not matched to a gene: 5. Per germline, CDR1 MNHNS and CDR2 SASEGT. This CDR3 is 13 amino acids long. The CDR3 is CASSQDRDYGYTF. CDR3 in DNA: TGTGCCAGCAGCCAGGACAGGGATTATGGCTACACCTTC.

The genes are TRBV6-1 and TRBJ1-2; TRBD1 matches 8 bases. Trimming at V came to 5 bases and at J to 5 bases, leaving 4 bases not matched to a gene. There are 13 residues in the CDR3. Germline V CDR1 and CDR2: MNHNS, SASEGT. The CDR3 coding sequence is TGTGCCAGCAGTCCGGACAGGGAGTATGGCTACACCTTC. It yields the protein CASSPDREYGYTF.

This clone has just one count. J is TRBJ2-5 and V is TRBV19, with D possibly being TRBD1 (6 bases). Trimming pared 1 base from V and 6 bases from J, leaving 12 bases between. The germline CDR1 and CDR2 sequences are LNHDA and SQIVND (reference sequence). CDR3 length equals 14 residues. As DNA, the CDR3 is TGTGCCAGTAGTATAGTGGGGACATGGAAGACCCAGTACTTC. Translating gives CASSIVGTWKTQYF.

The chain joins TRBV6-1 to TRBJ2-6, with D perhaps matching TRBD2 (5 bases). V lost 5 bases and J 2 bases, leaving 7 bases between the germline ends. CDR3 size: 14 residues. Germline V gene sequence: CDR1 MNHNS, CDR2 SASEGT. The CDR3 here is CASSRDAGANVLTF. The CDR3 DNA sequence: TGTGCCAGCAGTCGGGATGCTGGGGCCAACGTCCTGACTTTC.

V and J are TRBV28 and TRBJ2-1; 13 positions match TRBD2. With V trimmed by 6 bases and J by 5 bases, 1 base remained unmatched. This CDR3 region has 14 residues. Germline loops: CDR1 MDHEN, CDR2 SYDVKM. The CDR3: CASSGLAGDNEQFF. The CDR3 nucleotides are TGTGCCAGCAGCGGACTAGCGGGGGACAATGAGCAGTTCTTC.

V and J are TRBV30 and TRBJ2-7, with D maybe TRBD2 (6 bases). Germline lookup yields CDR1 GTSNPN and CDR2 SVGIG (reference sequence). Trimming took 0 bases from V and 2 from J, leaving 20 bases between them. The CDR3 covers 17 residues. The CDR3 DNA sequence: TGTGCCTGGAGTGTGGCCCGGGAGACAAACCCAACCTACGAGCAGTACTTC. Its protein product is CAWSVARETNPTYEQYF.

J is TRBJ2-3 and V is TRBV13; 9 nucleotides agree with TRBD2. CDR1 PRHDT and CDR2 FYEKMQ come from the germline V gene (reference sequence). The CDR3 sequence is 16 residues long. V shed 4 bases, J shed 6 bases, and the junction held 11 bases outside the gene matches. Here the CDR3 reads CASSSLEEAGGDTQYF. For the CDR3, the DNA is TGTGCCAGCAGCTCCCTCGAAGAAGCGGGGGGCGATACGCAGTATTTT.

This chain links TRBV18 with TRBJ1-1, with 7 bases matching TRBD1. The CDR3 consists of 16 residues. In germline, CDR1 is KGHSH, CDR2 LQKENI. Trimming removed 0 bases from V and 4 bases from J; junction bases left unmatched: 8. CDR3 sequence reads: CASSPPDREEITEAFF. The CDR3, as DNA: TGTGCCAGCTCACCACCAGACAGGGAGGAGATCACTGAAGCTTTCTTT.

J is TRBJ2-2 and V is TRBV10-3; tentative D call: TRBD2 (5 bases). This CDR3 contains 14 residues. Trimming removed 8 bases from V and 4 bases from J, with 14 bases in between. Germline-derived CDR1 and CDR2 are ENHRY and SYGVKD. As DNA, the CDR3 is TGTGCCATCCGGACGGATGGGAGCACCGGGGAGCTGTTTTTT. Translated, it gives CAIRTDGSTGELFF.

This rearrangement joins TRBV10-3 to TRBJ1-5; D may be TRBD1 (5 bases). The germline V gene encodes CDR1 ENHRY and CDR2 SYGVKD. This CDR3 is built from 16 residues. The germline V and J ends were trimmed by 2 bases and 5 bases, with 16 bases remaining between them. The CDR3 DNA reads TGTGCCATCAGTGAGCCCCCTGGGGAGGGGCATCAGCCCCAGCATTTT. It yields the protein CAISEPPGEGHQPQHF.

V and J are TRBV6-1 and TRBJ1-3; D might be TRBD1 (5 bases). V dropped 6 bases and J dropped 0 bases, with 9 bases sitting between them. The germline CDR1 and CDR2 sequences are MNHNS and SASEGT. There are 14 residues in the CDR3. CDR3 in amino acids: CASRGLRSGNTIYF. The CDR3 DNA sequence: TGTGCCAGCAGGGGACTGCGCTCTGGAAACACCATATATTTT.

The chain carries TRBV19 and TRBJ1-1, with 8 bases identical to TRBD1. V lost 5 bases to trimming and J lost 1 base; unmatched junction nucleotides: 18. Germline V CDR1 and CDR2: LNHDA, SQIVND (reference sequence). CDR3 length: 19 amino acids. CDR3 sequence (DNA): TGTGCCAGTAGTTTTCCCTCCGGACAGGGAAAGGGTAGGAACACTGAAGCTTTCTTT. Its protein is CASSFPSGQGKGRNTEAFF.

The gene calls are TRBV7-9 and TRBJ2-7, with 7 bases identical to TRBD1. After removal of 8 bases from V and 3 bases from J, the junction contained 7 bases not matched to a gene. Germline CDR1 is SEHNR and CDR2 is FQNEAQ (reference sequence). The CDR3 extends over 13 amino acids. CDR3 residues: CASGRTGLYEQYF. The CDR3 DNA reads TGTGCCAGCGGCAGGACAGGACTCTACGAGCAGTACTTC.

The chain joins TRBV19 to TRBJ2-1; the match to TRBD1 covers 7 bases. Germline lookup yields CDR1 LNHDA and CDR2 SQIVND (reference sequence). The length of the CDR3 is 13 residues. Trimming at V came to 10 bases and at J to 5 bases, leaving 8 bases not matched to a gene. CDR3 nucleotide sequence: TGTGCCACCGTATCGGGACAGAACAATGAGCAGTTCTTC. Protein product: CATVSGQNNEQFF.

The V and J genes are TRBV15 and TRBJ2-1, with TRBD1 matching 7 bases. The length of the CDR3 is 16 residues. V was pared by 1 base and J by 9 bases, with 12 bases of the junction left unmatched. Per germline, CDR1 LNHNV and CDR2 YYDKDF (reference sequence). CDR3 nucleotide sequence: TGTGCCACCAGCAGAGGCGGAACAGGGGCGGTGAGTGAGCAGTTCTTC. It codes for CATSRGGTGAVSEQFF.